The text below deals with one T cell receptor beta chain. The target antigen is unknown. The data were obtained in a study of T-cell reconstitution after alpha-beta-depleted transplantation in children. Library preparation (for TCRbeta) was performed with unique molecular identifiers. TCRdb analysed the PCR reads with MiXCR anew, one entry per CDR3 protein. The sample has nearly 350,000 distinct CDR3 sequences, 15% to 20% seen once; the top ten hold just over 40%. The CDR3 consists of 14 residues. V gave up 3 bases and J gave up 0 bases; unmatched junction bases: 4. From germline, CDR1 is GTSNPN and CDR2 SVGIG (reference sequence). Study-wide results and caveats: T-cell counts and diversity at one year post-transplant came mainly from newly produced T cells. After transplant, at about two months, alpha-beta T cells were reportedly derived from several hundred expanded graft clones.

This chain joins TRBV30 and TRBJ1-1; 7 bases agree with TRBD1. The sequence was obtained from a male patient between 2 and 10 years old who had a stem cell transplant for acute lymphoblastic leukemia, so the T cells may come from the graft donor. The sequenced sample was PBMCs, mostly from graft donor cells, obtained 360 days after TCRalphabeta/CD19-depleted stem cell transplant. This chain's CDR3 is CAWSAGTVNTEAFF. The CDR3 DNA sequence: TGTGCCTGGAGCGCCGGGACAGTGAACACTGAAGCTTTCTTT.